The T cell receptor beta chain described here comes from a study of primary melanoma T cells and metastatic recurrence. The assay was immunoSEQ multiplex PCR, and TCRdb's table has in-frame clones only and misses some. The table lists 25 clones. The CDR3 is 15 residues long. With 3 bases clipped from V and 3 bases from J, the junction kept 2 bases outside the gene matches. CDR1 and CDR2 from the germline V gene are SGHNT and YENEEA. Patients with resected primary melanoma were considered at risk of metastatic recurrence. The sequence came from a human donor with melanoma. This sequence joins TRBV11-3 and TRBJ2-2; 9 bases are a match to TRBD1. The sequencing input was melanoma tumor tissue. This CDR3 reads CASSLGTGYTGELFF. The CDR3 DNA sequence: TGTGCCAGCAGCTTGGGGACAGGGTACACCGGGGAGCTGTTTTTT.